This paragraph reports one T cell receptor (beta chain). The sample comes from a study of blood T cell repertoires in COVID-19. The method was immunoSEQ multiplex PCR; TCRdb's version includes in-frame clones alone and lacks a portion of them. Seen here are roughly 150,000 clones, roughly 90% observed once, and the top ten hold about a sixth. Per germline, CDR1 MGHRA and CDR2 YSYEKL. The CDR3 extends over 15 amino acids. V was clipped by 0 bases and J by 5 bases; unmatched bases: 5. This rearrangement joins TRBV4-1 to TRBJ2-5; 8 nucleotides agree with TRBD1. Sequencing used peripheral blood. This receptor was identified in a man in his fifties or sixties with active or convalescent COVID-19. CDR3 loop: CASSQDQGARETQYF. The CDR3, as DNA: TGCGCCAGCAGCCAAGATCAGGGGGCGAGGGAGACCCAGTACTTC.